These T cell receptor beta chains were read from a single sample in a study of cytomegalovirus exposure and HLA in healthy donors. Assay: immunoSEQ multiplex PCR; the TCRdb copy retains only in-frame clones and omits some. This sample yields over 150,000 clones, of which almost 75% are seen a single time; under 7% belongs to the top ten. The sequenced material came from PBMCs. These receptors were taken from a woman between 18 and 29 years old in good health and CMV-seropositive. The CDR3 runs from the conserved cysteine through the conserved F or W. The order of the fields is clone size, CDR3 length, V gene, D gene, J gene, CDR3 DNA, CDR3 protein. The D gene is left open where the match is weak. Size values are once, few and many counts, or a class for expanded clones, and some rows have none.

size: once; length: 16; V: TRBV7-9; D: -; J: TRBJ2-7; DNA: TGTGCCAGCAGCTTAGCCTCTCAGGGAGGCTCCTACGAGCAGTACTTC; CDR3: CASSLASQGGSYEQYF
size: -; length: 15; V: TRBV5-1; D: -; J: TRBJ1-1; DNA: TGCGCCAGCAGCCCACCCACAGGAATGAACACTGAAGCTTTCTTT; CDR3: CASSPPTGMNTEAFF
size: -; length: 14; V: TRBV19; D: -; J: TRBJ1-2; DNA: TGTGCCAGTAGTATCGCTCCGGGATCGGGTGGCTACACCTTC; CDR3: CASSIAPGSGGYTF
size: few; length: 13; V: TRBV7-6; D: -; J: TRBJ2-3; DNA: TGTGCCAGCAGCTTGGGGGGTGCAGATACGCAGTATTTT; CDR3: CASSLGGADTQYF
size: few; length: 17; V: TRBV4-1; D: -; J: TRBJ2-1; DNA: TGCGCCAGCAGCCAGCGGAACGGGGAAATCCCCTACAATGAGCAGTTCTTC; CDR3: CASSQRNGEIPYNEQFF
size: -; length: 15; V: TRBV2; D: TRBD2; J: TRBJ2-7; DNA: TGTGCCAGCAGACAACTAGCGGGGGTTTCCTACGAGCAGTACTTC; CDR3: CASRQLAGVSYEQYF
size: -; length: 12; V: TRBV5-4; D: -; J: TRBJ1-6; DNA: TGTGCCAGCGGGCAGGGGAAGTCACCCCTCCACTTT; CDR3: CASGQGKSPLHF
size: -; length: 16; V: TRBV18; D: TRBD1; J: TRBJ1-5; DNA: TGTGCCAGCTCACCATACGGGACAGGTAGCAATCAGCCCCAGCATTTT; CDR3: CASSPYGTGSNQPQHF
size: -; length: 14; V: TRBV10-3; D: TRBD2; J: TRBJ2-2; DNA: TGTGCCATCAGTGAAAGAGCGGGGGGGCCGGAGCTGTTTTTT; CDR3: CAISERAGGPELFF
size: many; length: 15; V: TRBV7-9; D: TRBD2; J: TRBJ2-1; DNA: TGTGCCAGCAGCTTAAGTAGCGGGGGGCTGGATGAGCAGTTCTTC; CDR3: CASSLSSGGLDEQFF
size: -; length: 16; V: TRBV4-1; D: TRBD1; J: TRBJ1-6; DNA: TGCGCCAGCAGCCAAACCCCGGGACAGGGTCGATCACCCCTCCACTTT; CDR3: CASSQTPGQGRSPLHF
size: -; length: 13; V: TRBV5-1; D: -; J: TRBJ1-5; DNA: TGCGCCAGCAGCTCAAGACTCATTCAGCCCCAGCATTTT; CDR3: CASSSRLIQPQHF
size: -; length: 15; V: TRBV5-1; D: TRBD2; J: TRBJ2-1; DNA: TGCGCCAGCAGCTTGTCCCTGACTAGCGGTAATGAGCAGTTCTTC; CDR3: CASSLSLTSGNEQFF
size: -; length: 14; V: TRBV11-2; D: TRBD1; J: TRBJ2-7; DNA: TGTGCCAGCAGCCCCCGGGACAGGGGACGCGAGCAGTACTTC; CDR3: CASSPRDRGREQYF
size: -; length: 14; V: TRBV5-5; D: -; J: TRBJ1-2; DNA: TGTGCCAGCACCACTACAGGGAGAAACTATGGCTACACCTTC; CDR3: CASTTTGRNYGYTF
size: -; length: 18; V: TRBV13; D: TRBD2; J: TRBJ2-3; DNA: TGTGCCAGCAGCTTAGGAACATCTAGCGGGGGGCCCACAGATACGCAGTATTTT; CDR3: CASSLGTSSGGPTDTQYF
size: -; length: 14; V: TRBV4-1; D: -; J: TRBJ1-2; DNA: TGCGCCAGCAGCCCGAGCCAGGGTCCAAGGGGCTACACCTTC; CDR3: CASSPSQGPRGYTF
size: -; length: 16; V: TRBV5-4; D: -; J: TRBJ2-7; DNA: TGTGCCAGCAGCTTGGCGGCGGGGGCTCCTTTGTACGAGCAGTACTTC; CDR3: CASSLAAGAPLYEQYF
size: -; length: 13; V: TRBV5-1; D: -; J: TRBJ1-5; DNA: TGCGCCAGCAGCCCGAGGTGGGGGGAGCCCCAGCATTTT; CDR3: CASSPRWGEPQHF
size: -; length: 14; V: TRBV7-7; D: -; J: TRBJ2-2; DNA: TGTGCTAGCAGCTCTTACGGGGGTGGCGGGGAGCTGTTTTTT; CDR3: CASSSYGGGGELFF
size: -; length: 17; V: TRBV9; D: TRBD2; J: TRBJ2-3; DNA: TGTGCCAGCAGCGTTCCTAGCGGGGACCCTAGCACAGATACGCAGTATTTT; CDR3: CASSVPSGDPSTDTQYF
size: few; length: 16; V: TRBV9; D: TRBD2; J: TRBJ2-2; DNA: TGTGCCAGCAGCGCCCTTAGCGGGGAGAACACCGGGGAGCTGTTTTTT; CDR3: CASSALSGENTGELFF
size: few; length: 12; V: TRBV6-5; D: TRBD1; J: TRBJ1-1; DNA: TGTGCCAGCAGAAGGGACAGGGGGGGAGCTTTCTTT; CDR3: CASRRDRGGAFF
size: -; length: 14; V: TRBV18; D: TRBD2; J: TRBJ2-7; DNA: TGTGCCACTCGAGGGGGACTAGAAGGGGACGAGCAGTACTTC; CDR3: CATRGGLEGDEQYF
size: -; length: 15; V: TRBV28; D: TRBD1; J: TRBJ1-6; DNA: TGTGCCAGCAGTTTACAGGGACAGCCTAATTCACCCCTCCACTTT; CDR3: CASSLQGQPNSPLHF
size: once; length: 15; V: TRBV7-2; D: TRBD1; J: TRBJ1-5; DNA: TGTGCCAGCAGCAGTGGGACAGGGGTCGGGCAGCCCCAGCATTTT; CDR3: CASSSGTGVGQPQHF
size: few; length: 15; V: TRBV5-1; D: TRBD1; J: TRBJ1-4; DNA: TGCGCCAGCAGCTTGGCTGCAGGGGGTCGGGAAAAACTGTTTTTT; CDR3: CASSLAAGGREKLFF
size: -; length: 15; V: TRBV7-2; D: -; J: TRBJ1-6; DNA: TGTGCCAGCAGCTTAGAACAGGGCCATAGGTCACCCCTCCACTTT; CDR3: CASSLEQGHRSPLHF
size: -; length: 14; V: TRBV6-4; D: TRBD2; J: TRBJ2-3; DNA: TGTGCCAGCAGTCTAAGCGGGGGGACAGATACGCAGTATTTT; CDR3: CASSLSGGTDTQYF
size: -; length: 13; V: TRBV11-2; D: -; J: TRBJ2-7; DNA: TGTGCCAGCAGCTTTGAAAACGGGTACGAGCAGTACTTC; CDR3: CASSFENGYEQYF
size: once; length: 14; V: TRBV5-6; D: TRBD1; J: TRBJ1-1; DNA: TGTGCCAGCAGCTTGGACAGGGGGAGGACTGAAGCTTTCTTT; CDR3: CASSLDRGRTEAFF
size: -; length: 14; V: TRBV15; D: TRBD2; J: TRBJ2-1; DNA: TGTGCCACACAAGAGACTAGCGGGGGGAAAGAGCAGTTCTTC; CDR3: CATQETSGGKEQFF
size: few; length: 13; V: TRBV6-4; D: -; J: TRBJ1-1; DNA: TGTGCCAGCAGTTTCCCCTTGAACACTGAAGCTTTCTTT; CDR3: CASSFPLNTEAFF
size: -; length: 12; V: TRBV18; D: -; J: TRBJ2-7; DNA: TGTGCCAGCTCACGGAGCTCCTACGAGCAGTACTTC; CDR3: CASSRSSYEQYF
size: -; length: 15; V: TRBV19; D: -; J: TRBJ1-3; DNA: TGTGCCAGTAGTCTGTTCGGGAGCTCTGGAAACACCATATATTTT; CDR3: CASSLFGSSGNTIYF
size: -; length: 13; V: TRBV2; D: TRBD1; J: TRBJ1-1; DNA: TGTGCCATCACGACAGGGAAGAACACTGAAGCTTTCTTT; CDR3: CAITTGKNTEAFF
size: -; length: 14; V: TRBV9; D: -; J: TRBJ2-1; DNA: TGTGCCAGCAGCCCCCAAATCGGAGGGGATGAGCAGTTCTTC; CDR3: CASSPQIGGDEQFF
size: -; length: 13; V: TRBV7-8; D: -; J: TRBJ2-5; DNA: TGTGCCAGCAGCTTAGGGGGGGAGGAGACCCAGTACTTC; CDR3: CASSLGGEETQYF
size: -; length: 14; V: TRBV4-3; D: TRBD1; J: TRBJ1-2; DNA: TGCGCCAGCAGCCAGTTACAGGGGGACCGAGGCTACACCTTC; CDR3: CASSQLQGDRGYTF
size: -; length: 14; V: TRBV18; D: -; J: TRBJ1-5; DNA: TGTGCCAGCTCACCCGGGGGGGCGTCGCAGCCCCAGCATTTT; CDR3: CASSPGGASQPQHF
size: -; length: 16; V: TRBV4-2; D: -; J: TRBJ2-3; DNA: TGTGCCAGCAGCTCCTCAGGTCGCTTTAGCACAGATACGCAGTATTTT; CDR3: CASSSSGRFSTDTQYF
size: -; length: 15; V: TRBV5-1; D: -; J: TRBJ2-7; DNA: TGCGCCAGCAGCCCCCCGGTCGGGGTGGGAAACGAGCAGTACTTC; CDR3: CASSPPVGVGNEQYF
size: -; length: 11; V: TRBV2; D: TRBD2; J: TRBJ2-1; DNA: TGTGCCAGCAGGCGGGGGTTAGAGCAGTTCTTC; CDR3: CASRRGLEQFF
size: -; length: 14; V: TRBV7-2; D: TRBD1; J: TRBJ1-5; DNA: TGTGCCAGCAGCCGGGACAGGGCCAATCAGCCCCAGCATTTT; CDR3: CASSRDRANQPQHF
size: -; length: 14; V: TRBV13; D: -; J: TRBJ2-3; DNA: TGTGCCAGCAGCTTAGGGACTAGCACAGATACGCAGTATTTT; CDR3: CASSLGTSTDTQYF
size: once; length: 16; V: TRBV30; D: -; J: TRBJ2-3; DNA: TGTGCCTGGAGGCGGCAGGACTTTTCTAGCACAGATACGCAGTATTTT; CDR3: CAWRRQDFSSTDTQYF
size: few; length: 14; V: TRBV5-4; D: -; J: TRBJ2-7; DNA: TGTGCCAGCAGCTTGCAGGCAGGGCGGTACGAGCAGTACTTC; CDR3: CASSLQAGRYEQYF
size: -; length: 15; V: TRBV5-1; D: -; J: TRBJ2-5; DNA: TGCGCCAGCAGGGTAGGGTCCAGGGTGGAGGAGACCCAGTACTTC; CDR3: CASRVGSRVEETQYF
size: once; length: 16; V: TRBV2; D: -; J: TRBJ1-1; DNA: TGTGCCAGCAGTGAAGCGCTTCTCGGGAGTGGGACTGAAGCTTTCTTT; CDR3: CASSEALLGSGTEAFF
size: -; length: 15; V: TRBV30; D: -; J: TRBJ1-1; DNA: TGTGCCTGGAGTGGCCGGGGGGGGGAGGTCACTGAAGCTTTCTTT; CDR3: CAWSGRGGEVTEAFF
size: -; length: 18; V: TRBV7-2; D: TRBD1; J: TRBJ2-5; DNA: TGTGCCAGCAGCTTAGCGCGAGGGGCAGGGGGCGATCAAGGGACCCAGTACTTC; CDR3: CASSLARGAGGDQGTQYF
size: few; length: 15; V: TRBV4-3; D: TRBD1; J: TRBJ1-2; DNA: TGCGCCAGCAGCCCGAGCGGACAGGGAATATACGGCTACACCTTC; CDR3: CASSPSGQGIYGYTF
size: -; length: 13; V: TRBV9; D: -; J: TRBJ1-1; DNA: TGTGCCAGCAGCGCCGACAGTCACACTGAAGCTTTCTTT; CDR3: CASSADSHTEAFF
size: -; length: 14; V: TRBV6-5; D: TRBD1; J: TRBJ1-2; DNA: TGTGCCAGCAGTGACTCCGGACAGGGAAAGGGCTACACCTTC; CDR3: CASSDSGQGKGYTF
size: once; length: 13; V: TRBV6-5; D: TRBD1; J: TRBJ1-1; DNA: TGTGCCAGCGGGACAGCCCTTGACACTGAAGCTTTCTTT; CDR3: CASGTALDTEAFF
size: -; length: 13; V: TRBV5-4; D: -; J: TRBJ2-7; DNA: TGTGCCAGCAGCCCGCGAAGCTCCTACGAGCAGTACTTC; CDR3: CASSPRSSYEQYF
size: -; length: 15; V: TRBV7-6; D: -; J: TRBJ2-5; DNA: TGTGCCAGCAGCTTCGGTCGGCGGGGCCAAGAGACCCAGTACTTC; CDR3: CASSFGRRGQETQYF
size: -; length: 15; V: TRBV18; D: -; J: TRBJ1-2; DNA: TGTGCCAGCTCAGCCTCTGGGACACCCGTCTATGGCTACACCTTC; CDR3: CASSASGTPVYGYTF
size: -; length: 18; V: TRBV25-1; D: -; J: TRBJ1-1; DNA: TGTGCCAGCGCGGCGAGAGACAGCGCTCGTCGAAGTAACACTGAAGCTTTCTTT; CDR3: CASAARDSARRSNTEAFF